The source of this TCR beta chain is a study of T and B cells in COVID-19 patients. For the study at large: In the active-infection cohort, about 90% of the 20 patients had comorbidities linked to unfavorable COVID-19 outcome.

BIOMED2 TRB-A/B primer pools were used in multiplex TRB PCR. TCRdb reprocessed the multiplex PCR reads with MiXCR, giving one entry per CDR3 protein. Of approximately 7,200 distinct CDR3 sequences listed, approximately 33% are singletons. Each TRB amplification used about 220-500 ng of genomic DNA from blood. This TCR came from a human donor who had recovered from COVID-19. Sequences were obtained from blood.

Here the CDR3 reads CASSYSGQGGPRQPQHF. In nucleotides, the CDR3 is TGTGCCAGCAGTTACTCAGGGCAGGGAGGGCCCCGACAGCCCCAGCATTTT. The genes are TRBV6-5 and TRBJ1-5, with D possibly matching TRBD1 (5 bases). From germline, CDR1 is MNHEY and CDR2 SVGAGI. The V gene lost 0 bases and the J gene lost 7 bases, with 19 bases spanning the gap. CDR3 size: 17 residues.